These T cell receptor beta chains were read from a single sample in a study of T cells after yellow fever vaccination. MiXCR was run by TCRdb on the 5' RACE reads, yielding one entry per CDR3 protein. The sample has approximately 350,000 distinct CDR3 sequences, roughly 12% seen once. The sequenced sample was PBMCs, obtained on the day of the first yellow fever vaccination. The receptor source for this set is a man aged 18-30 years who received the YFV17D yellow fever vaccine. Both conserved end residues are part of each CDR3. The D gene is left open where the match is weak. Part of the rows lack a size; the others show once, few, many or a class for expanded clones.

TRBV7-6	once	.	TRBJ1-3	15	TGTGCCAGCAGCTCCGCGGGGCATGACGGAAACACCATATATTTT	CASSSAGHDGNTIYF
TRBV4-3	.	.	TRBJ1-6	15	TGCGCCAGCAGCCAAGACCCTTTGAGGGGCTCACCCCTCCACTTT	CASSQDPLRGSPLHF
TRBV20-1	few	TRBD1	TRBJ1-5	13	TGCAGTGCTGGGCCCCAGGGGGGGCAGCCCCAGCATTTT	CSAGPQGGQPQHF
TRBV18	few	TRBD2	TRBJ2-1	15	TGTGCCAGCTCACTAAGCGGGGGGGCCGACAATGAGCAGTTCTTC	CASSLSGGADNEQFF
TRBV12-3/TRBV12-4	.	.	TRBJ1-2	13	TGTGCCAGCAGATTCGGGGGGCCGGATGGCTACACCTTC	CASRFGGPDGYTF
TRBV5-1	few	.	TRBJ2-3	13	TGCGCCAGCAGCTGGCAGTACACAGATACGCAGTATTTT	CASSWQYTDTQYF
TRBV6-5	few	.	TRBJ2-1	15	TGTGCCAGCAGTTCGACCCGACAGGTCTACAATGAGCAGTTCTTC	CASSSTRQVYNEQFF
TRBV5-5	few	.	TRBJ2-1	13	TGTGCCAGCCGCAGGGGCTCTTTGGATGAGCAGTTCTTC	CASRRGSLDEQFF
TRBV5-1	.	.	TRBJ2-3	15	TGCGCCAGCAGCTTGGTTGCCAGGGAAGCAGATACGCAGTATTTT	CASSLVAREADTQYF
TRBV29-1	few	.	TRBJ2-2	14	TGCAGCGTTCATCGGAGCCAGAACACCGGGGAGCTGTTTTTT	CSVHRSQNTGELFF
TRBV4-2	few	.	TRBJ2-3	14	TGTGCCAGCAGCCAGGAACAAAACACAGATACGCAGTATTTT	CASSQEQNTDTQYF
TRBV7-2	.	TRBD2	TRBJ2-5	15	TGTGCCAGCAGCCGGCAACGGGGGGGCCGGGTGACCCAGTACTTC	CASSRQRGGRVTQYF
TRBV4-3	few	.	TRBJ2-2	19	TGCGCCAGCAGCCAAGATTTATGGTCCGGCCACTTACGCACCGGGGAGCTGTTTTTT	CASSQDLWSGHLRTGELFF
TRBV6-1	once	TRBD1	TRBJ1-5	14	TGTGCCAGCAGTCGCGACAGGGTTAATCAGCCCCAGCATTTT	CASSRDRVNQPQHF
TRBV27	.	TRBD1	TRBJ2-1	13	TGTGCCAGCACTAGACGACAGGGTTATGAGCAGTTCTTC	CASTRRQGYEQFF
TRBV4-1	.	.	TRBJ2-7	15	TGCGCCAGCAGCCAAGGCGCTAGCTCGGCCTACGAGCAGTACTTC	CASSQGASSAYEQYF
TRBV21-1	.	.	TRBJ2-5	16	TGTGCCAGCAGAACACCTCCCGGCGCGACCGGAGAGACCCAGTACTTC	CASRTPPGATGETQYF
TRBV6-5	.	.	TRBJ1-3	15	TGTGCCAGCAGTTACTCCATGCCGACTGGAAACACCATATATTTT	CASSYSMPTGNTIYF
TRBV5-4	.	.	TRBJ1-4	13	TGTGCCAGCAGCCAGTGGACTAATGAAAAACTGTTTTTT	CASSQWTNEKLFF
TRBV6-6	few	.	TRBJ2-7	12	TGTGCCAGCCAGGGGAGCTCCTACGAGCAGTACTTC	CASQGSSYEQYF
TRBV28	.	.	TRBJ1-2	12	TGTGCCAGCACGGTCCGGAACTATGGCTACACCTTC	CASTVRNYGYTF
TRBV6-4	.	.	TRBJ2-7	12	TGTGCCGGAAGCACTCGACTCTACGAGCAGTACTTC	CAGSTRLYEQYF
TRBV3-1	few	.	TRBJ2-5	15	TGTGCCAGCAGCCATTGGGCAGAGACCCAAGAGACCCAGTACTTC	CASSHWAETQETQYF
TRBV7-7	many	.	TRBJ2-1	15	TGTGCCAGCAGCTTTGGCGGGGTATTTGGCAATGAGCAGTTCTTC	CASSFGGVFGNEQFF
TRBV5-1	few	TRBD2	TRBJ2-3	16	TGCGCCAGCAGCTTTAGCGGGGGGGCCGGGTCAGATACGCAGTATTTT	CASSFSGGAGSDTQYF
TRBV29-1	.	.	TRBJ2-3	11	TGCAGCGGAACGTTGACAGATACGCAGTATTTT	CSGTLTDTQYF
TRBV7-2	.	.	TRBJ1-4	15	TGTGCCAGCAGCCCGACCGGGGGCGGAGGTGAAAAACTGTCTTTT	CASSPTGGGGEKLSF
TRBV6-4	.	TRBD1	TRBJ2-4	14	TGTGCCAGCAGTGACTCTAGGACAGGGAACATTCAGTACTTC	CASSDSRTGNIQYF
TRBV10-2	.	.	TRBJ2-1	12	TGCGCCAGCACCCCGGACAGATTTGAGCAGTTCTTC	CASTPDRFEQFF
TRBV4-1	.	.	TRBJ2-5	12	TGCGCCAGCCCACTAGCCTACGAGACCCAGTACTTC	CASPLAYETQYF
TRBV20-1	few	TRBD1	TRBJ2-2	13	TGCAGTGCCGCGGACAGGGCCACCGGGGAGCTGTTTTTT	CSAADRATGELFF
TRBV10-3	few	.	TRBJ2-3	15	TGTGCCATCAGTGAGTCGGTATCCGGGGCTCATACGCAGTATTTT	CAISESVSGAHTQYF
TRBV9	.	.	TRBJ1-4	17	TGTGCCAGCAGCGCCCCACCGGGGACCGTAAACGATGAAAAACTGTTTTTT	CASSAPPGTVNDEKLFF
TRBV5-1	.	TRBD1	TRBJ1-1	14	TGCGCCAGCATCCCGATGACAGGGTACACTGAAGCTTTCTTT	CASIPMTGYTEAFF
TRBV7-2	many	TRBD1	TRBJ2-1	16	TGTGCCAGCAGCTCCATGACAGGGGGCGCAGGGTATGAGCAGTTCTTC	CASSSMTGGAGYEQFF
TRBV7-2	many	TRBD2	TRBJ2-3	15	TGTGCCAGCAGCCCCCGGACTAGCGGAGTAGATACGCAGTATTTT	CASSPRTSGVDTQYF
TRBV5-1	few	.	TRBJ2-3	14	TGCGCCAGCAGCTTATATGATTCCACAGATACGCAGTATTTT	CASSLYDSTDTQYF
TRBV7-9	.	.	TRBJ1-2	15	TGTGCCAGCAGCTTAGTGGCAGAACCTAACTATGGCTACACCTTC	CASSLVAEPNYGYTF
TRBV4-3	.	TRBD1	TRBJ1-2	18	TGCGCCAGCAGCCAGCAAAGCTCGGGACAGGGGGATAACTATGGCTACACCTTC	CASSQQSSGQGDNYGYTF
TRBV6-2/TRBV6-3	.	.	TRBJ2-7	15	TGTGCCAGCAGTGCGTTCGGGACACTCTCCTACGAGCAGTACTTC	CASSAFGTLSYEQYF
TRBV20-1	.	.	TRBJ2-5	13	TGCAGTGCTACTTACTCGGGCCAAGAGACCCAGTACTTC	CSATYSGQETQYF
TRBV14	.	.	TRBJ1-3	17	TGTGCCAGCAGCCAAGTAATCCGTCCGGGGGCAGGAAACACCATATATTTT	CASSQVIRPGAGNTIYF